This entry concerns a single T cell receptor beta chain. These data are taken from a study of blood T cell repertoires in COVID-19. Turning to the study itself: Donors in the United States, Italy and Spain gave samples during acute or convalescent COVID-19. Sources were T cells, B-cell-depleted T cells, or PBMCs; the material itself was cDNA or gDNA.

Seattle's enrolled individuals joined amid active infection and were then monitored longitudinally. V lost 1 base and J lost 7, with 14 bases in between. Germline CDR1 and CDR2: SGHAT and FQNNGV. CDR3 length: 15 residues. Measured with immunoSEQ multiplex PCR; TCRdb has only the in-frame clones, and not every one. The table lists some 260,000 clones, over 70% of them singletons, with approximately 10% in the top ten. Source material: peripheral blood. V usage is TRBV11-2 and J usage is TRBJ1-5, with D tentatively TRBD1 (5 bases). This clonotype originated in a woman in her 70s with COVID-19, enrolled during active disease. This CDR3 is CASSLGIGGRQPQHF. The CDR3 DNA follows: TGTGCCAGCAGCTTAGGGATCGGGGGGAGACAGCCCCAGCATTTT.